Presented here are 18 T cell receptor beta chains from one specimen sequenced in a study of regulatory T cells in long-lasting Graves disease. Time point of the sample: persistent/refractory GD, antithyroid drugs over 5 years with positive TRAb. Generation of the TCR library employed RNA extracted from PBMCs. Library construction for TCR beta used iRepertoire HTBI primers and Arm-PCR of CDR3 regions. TCRdb passed the multiplex PCR reads through MiXCR, listing each CDR3 protein once. The sample records approximately 500,000 distinct CDR3 sequences, roughly a fifth being singletons. Sequences were derived from peripheral blood mononuclear cells (PBMCs), sampled when the disease was refractory, from a patient treated with antithyroid drugs. Source of these receptors: a female donor with Graves disease.

This clonotype was seen many times. The chain couples TRBV6-1 to TRBJ1-1, with D possibly TRBD1 on 5 matching bases. The CDR3 totals 14 residues. Trimming left V 6 bases short and J 1 base short, with 12 bases between. Germline CDR1 and CDR2: MNHNS and SASEGT. CDR3 in amino acids: CASRRETANTEAFF. The CDR3, as DNA: TGTGCCAGCAGAAGGGAGACAGCGAACACTGAAGCTTTCTTT.

This clonotype was seen repeatedly, ten times or more. J is TRBJ1-4 and V is TRBV7-2; no firm D call. Trimming removed 4 bases at V and 8 bases at J, with 17 bases between. Germline V CDR1 and CDR2: SGHTA, FQGNSA. This CDR3 has 15 amino acids. This chain's CDR3 is CASSSRYGSEEKLFF. The DNA for the CDR3 is TGTGCCAGCAGCTCGCGATACGGGTCTGAGGAAAAACTGTTTTTT.

The chain has TRBV12-3 or TRBV12-4 and TRBJ2-1; D ambiguous. V dropped 1 base and J dropped 3 bases, with 10 bases sitting between them. The CDR3 loop spans 15 amino acids. The CDR3 region is CASSLGSPYYNEQFF. The CDR3 DNA follows: TGTGCCAGCAGTTTAGGTTCCCCCTACTACAATGAGCAGTTCTTC.

Of note for this clonotype: This may stem from a read error, because a much larger clone lies one nucleotide away. J is TRBJ1-6 and V is TRBV6-2 or TRBV6-3; D call uncertain. The CDR3 extends over 14 amino acids. Germline V CDR1 and CDR2: MNHEY, SVGEGT. The DNA of the CDR3 is TGTGCCAGCAGCCGGACCGACTATGATTCACCCCTCCACTTT. This translates into CASSRTDYDSPLHF.

This clonotype was counted only a few times. The rearrangement uses TRBV5-4 and TRBJ2-7, with D possibly TRBD2 on 6 matching bases. Trimming stripped 2 bases from V and 7 bases from J, with 13 bases between. The CDR3 runs 13 residues. The germline V gene encodes CDR1 SGHNT and CDR2 YYREEE (reference sequence). CDR3 DNA: TGTGCCAGCAGCTTCGGGACTTCTTTGGAGCAGTACTTC. Translation gives CASSFGTSLEQYF.

This clonotype turned up a few times. The rearrangement joins TRBV11-2 to TRBJ1-1, with 8 bases lining up with TRBD1. V shed 5 bases, J shed 5 bases, and the junction held 16 bases outside the gene matches. The CDR3 consists of 17 residues. Germline V gene data show CDR1 as SGHAT and CDR2 as FQNNGV. The chain's CDR3 is CASSPTGDAGAGTEAFF. As DNA, the CDR3 is TGTGCCAGCAGCCCGACAGGGGACGCAGGGGCCGGAACTGAAGCTTTCTTT.

A remark on this clonotype: Just one base apart from a much larger clone, this may be a read error. The chain recombines TRBV7-9 with TRBJ1-1; D is unresolved. CDR1 SEHNR and CDR2 FQNEAQ come from the germline V gene (reference sequence). V lost 8 bases, J lost 1 base, and 14 bases lay in between. CDR3 size: 14 residues. CDR3 in amino acids: CASGSGGGNTEAFF. DNA of the CDR3: TGTGCCAGCGGCTCGGGAGGCGGGAACACTGAAGCTTTCTTT. Drawing the rest from reference TRBV7-9 and TRBJ1-1, the complete variable domain is DTGVSQNPRHKITKRGQNVTFRCDPISEHNRLYWYRQTLGQGPEFLTYFQNEAQLEKSRLLSDRFSAERPKGSFSTLEIQRTEQGDSAMYLCASGSGGGNTEAFFGQGTRLTVV.

The chain recombines TRBV29-1 with TRBJ2-7; D unresolved. Trimming cost V 4 bases and J 1 base, with 8 bases left between them. CDR1 is SQVTM and CDR2 is ANQGSEA in the germline V gene. The CDR3 contains 12 residues. The CDR3: CSVVDQSYEQYF. The DNA for the CDR3 is TGCAGCGTTGTGGACCAGTCCTACGAGCAGTACTTC.

This clonotype was detected many times. This chain joins TRBV7-9 and TRBJ1-1; the match to TRBD1 covers 7 bases. The junction had 9 bases not matched to a gene; V was cut back by 1 base and J by 1 base. Germline CDR1 is SEHNR and CDR2 is FQNEAQ (reference sequence). The CDR3 consists of 17 residues. CDR3 DNA: TGTGCCAGCAGCTTAGACGGAATAGGGACAGAGAACACTGAAGCTTTCTTT. Protein: CASSLDGIGTENTEAFF. The whole variable domain, remainder taken from reference TRBV7-9 and TRBJ1-1, is DTGVSQNPRHKITKRGQNVTFRCDPISEHNRLYWYRQTLGQGPEFLTYFQNEAQLEKSRLLSDRFSAERPKGSFSTLEIQRTEQGDSAMYLCASSLDGIGTENTEAFFGQGTRLTVV.

The V gene is TRBV28, the J gene TRBJ1-5; the D gene is possibly TRBD1 (6 bases). This CDR3 has 15 amino acids. Looked up from germline, CDR1 is MDHEN and CDR2 is SYDVKM. V dropped 7 bases and J dropped 6 bases, with 19 bases sitting between them. CDR3 sequence (DNA): TGTGCCAGCACCCTAGGGGGGGCGCGGGGTCAGCCCCAGCATTTT. This encodes CASTLGGARGQPQHF.

This clonotype was seen repeatedly, ten times or more. The CDR3 nucleotides are TGTGCCAGCAGTTTATCCGAGGGGGTGAGCTATGGCTACACCTTC. Its translation is CASSLSEGVSYGYTF. The chain carries TRBV28 and TRBJ1-2, with D perhaps matching TRBD1 (6 bases). V gave up 1 base and J gave up 4 bases, with 13 bases separating them. CDR1 MDHEN and CDR2 SYDVKM come from the germline V gene. The CDR3 consists of 15 residues.

The V gene is TRBV6-2 or TRBV6-3, the J gene TRBJ2-1, with a weak D call TRBD2 (5 bases). The germline gives CDR1 MNHEY, CDR2 SVGEGT. V was shortened by 6 bases and J by 5 bases, with 17 bases between the two germline ends. The length of the CDR3 is 15 residues. The CDR3 DNA reads TGTGCCAGCAGAACCTCCAGAGGGAAAAACAATGAGCAGTTCTTC. Its protein product is CASRTSRGKNNEQFF.

This clonotype has a count of ten or more. The V and J genes are TRBV12-3 or TRBV12-4 and TRBJ1-1; D might be TRBD1 (5 bases). The V end lost 6 bases, the J end lost 10 bases, and 21 bases lay between the germline ends. The CDR3 is 14 amino acids. The CDR3: CASSAPGANRTAFF. The CDR3 nucleotides read TGTGCCAGCAGCGCCCCCGGGGCCAACCGAACAGCTTTCTTT.

In this sample, this clonotype turned up many times. A single base separates this from a much larger clone, so it may be a read error. The chain links TRBV7-2 to TRBJ1-2; 7 bases line up with TRBD1. Trimming took 7 bases from V and 2 from J; bases not matched to a gene: 4. Per the germline V gene, CDR1 is SGHTA and CDR2 is FQGNSA. The CDR3 covers 13 residues. This chain's CDR3 is CASNIQGNYGYTF. CDR3 nucleotide sequence: TGTGCCAGCAACATACAGGGGAACTATGGCTACACCTTC.

The chain is built from TRBV28 and TRBJ1-5; D uncertain. Germline-derived CDR1 and CDR2 are MDHEN and SYDVKM. The CDR3 extends over 11 amino acids. V gave up 4 bases and J gave up 11 bases, with 9 bases separating them. In nucleotides, the CDR3 is TGTGCCAGCAGTTCCCTCTCGGCCCAGCATTTT. It specifies CASSSLSAQHF.

This clonotype has a count of ten or more. The chain links TRBV2 to TRBJ1-5, with D possibly matching TRBD1 (5 bases). CDR1 is SNHLY, CDR2 FYNNEI, per germline. Trimming left V 2 bases short and J 1 base short, with 9 bases between. The CDR3 length is 15 residues. The CDR3 reads CASSEPGFSNQPQHF. Here the CDR3 DNA reads TGTGCCAGCAGTGAACCAGGGTTCAGCAATCAGCCCCAGCATTTT.

This chain connects TRBV6-1 to TRBJ2-7, with D tentatively TRBD1 (6 bases). CDR1 MNHNS and CDR2 SASEGT come from the germline V gene. V lost 5 bases and J 5 bases, leaving 13 bases between the germline ends. The CDR3 extends over 13 amino acids. CDR3 residues: CASSTDSGDEQYF. In DNA, the CDR3 is TGTGCCAGCAGTACGGACAGTGGGGACGAGCAGTACTTC.

This clonotype was picked up many times. The V gene is TRBV6-2 or TRBV6-3, the J gene TRBJ1-5; D gene ambiguous. V lost 5 bases, J lost 7 bases, and 18 bases lay in between. CDR1 is MNHEY, CDR2 SVGEGT, per germline. The CDR3 is 15 residues long. The CDR3 coding sequence is TGTGCCAGCAGTACGACTTCGGGTTTCGCCCAGCCCCAGCATTTT. This gives the protein CASSTTSGFAQPQHF.